This T cell receptor (beta chain) was profiled in a study of T and B cells in COVID-19 patients. Study at large: COVID-19 patients gave peripheral blood either during active infection or after recovery.

Study observations and caveats: The recovered cohort had about 2,300 exclusive TCR clusters, including 30 or so low generation probability clusters. In COVID-19 patients, T cell receptor beta variable and joining gene use was reportedly strongly skewed. Few blood samples existed from mildly ill patients during symptoms or early in severe cases.

This clonotype was observed many times. The antigen is not known. From blood, 250-500 ng of genomic DNA served as TRB template. Multiplex PCR with BIOMED2 TRB-A/B primer pools amplified TRB rearrangements. TCRdb fed the multiplex PCR reads into MiXCR, producing one record per CDR3 protein. Of around 21,000 distinct CDR3 sequences in the sample, approximately 30% are singletons; the top ten hold approximately 2.2%. V was pared by 2 bases and J by 3 bases, with 5 bases of the junction left unmatched. The CDR3 spans 15 residues. The specimen was blood. The gene calls are TRBV12-3 or TRBV12-4 and TRBJ2-7; TRBD1 matches 9 bases. The receptor comes from a human donor who had recovered from COVID-19. CDR3: CASSLRQGDVYEQYF. The CDR3, as DNA: TGTGCCAGCAGTTTAAGACAGGGGGATGTCTACGAGCAGTACTTC.